The next 28 T cell receptor beta chains were all read from a single sample in a study of graft-versus-host responses after intestinal transplantation. Repertoires were generated with immunoSEQ multiplex PCR, while TCRdb's copy carries only in-frame clones and drops some. The sample holds tens of thousands of clones, less than 90% seen once. For these receptors, no antigen is known. The starting material was unstimulated CD4+ T cells sorted from spleen or lymph node cells, obtained before transplant. These receptors were obtained from a human donor who was the organ donor for an intestinal transplant.

The chain employs TRBV18 and TRBJ2-5; 14 bases are shared with TRBD2. Germline V gene data show CDR1 as KGHSH and CDR2 as LQKENI. This CDR3 region has 17 residues. V lost 1 base to trimming and J lost 5 bases; unmatched junction nucleotides: 6. CDR3 nucleotide sequence: TGTGCCAGCTCACCACGACTAGCGGGAGGGCCGTCGGAGACCCAGTACTTC. Its translation is CASSPRLAGGPSETQYF.

This sequence joins TRBV4-1 and TRBJ1-1; no clear D. Trimming left V 4 bases short and J 6 bases short, with 15 bases between. Per germline, CDR1 MGHRA and CDR2 YSYEKL. The CDR3 sequence is 14 residues long. In DNA, the CDR3 is TGCGCCAGCAGCCCACTGTCCCTGGGCGCTGAAGCTTTCTTT. It translates to CASSPLSLGAEAFF.

The chain uses TRBV4-1 and TRBJ2-7, with D possibly being TRBD1 (6 bases). Between the trimmed V and J ends, which lost 0 bases and 2 bases, there was a span of 14 bases. The CDR3 totals 16 residues. Germline V gene sequence: CDR1 MGHRA, CDR2 YSYEKL. The CDR3 protein is CASSQDPNRVTYEQYF. The CDR3 DNA sequence: TGCGCCAGCAGCCAAGATCCCAACAGGGTCACCTACGAGCAGTACTTC.

The gene calls are TRBV2 and TRBJ2-1, with TRBD2 matching 10 bases. The CDR3 is 15 residues long. V dropped 8 bases and J dropped 4; count of bases not matched to a gene: 8. Germline CDR1 is SNHLY and CDR2 is FYNNEI. The DNA for the CDR3 is TGTGCCAGCCCCGTAGGACTAGCGGATTACAATGAGCAGTTCTTC. It encodes CASPVGLADYNEQFF.

The chain uses TRBV6-6 and TRBJ2-2; D gene ambiguous. CDR3 length: 13 residues. Trimming left V 1 base short and J 7 bases short, with 7 bases between. Germline V gene data show CDR1 as MNHNY and CDR2 as SVGAGI (reference sequence). The CDR3 DNA follows: TGTGCCAGCAGTTACTTCGTCCGCGGGGAGCTGTTTTTT. Residues: CASSYFVRGELFF.

The chain couples TRBV7-3 to TRBJ1-1; tentative D call: TRBD1 (5 bases). The germline V and J ends were trimmed by 1 base and 3 bases, with 18 bases remaining between them. The CDR3 loop spans 17 amino acids. Germline V gives CDR1 SGHTA, CDR2 FQGTGA. The CDR3, as DNA: TGTGCCAGCAGCTTAAAGAAGATCGGACAACTTTACACTGAAGCTTTCTTT. Protein sequence: CASSLKKIGQLYTEAFF. Supplemented by reference TRBV7-3 and TRBJ1-1, the full variable domain reads GAGVSQTPSNKVTEKGKYVELRCDPISGHTALYWYRQSLGQGPEFLIYFQGTGAADDSGLPNDRFFAVRPEGSVSTLKIQRTERGDSAVYLCASSLKKIGQLYTEAFFGQGTRLTVV.

As concerns this clone: One junction end disagrees with the germline gene, perhaps due to a read error. Different DNA sequences within this sample yield the same CDR3. This chain joins TRBV6-1 and TRBJ1-5, with D tentatively TRBD1 (6 bases). The CDR3 sequence is 15 residues long. In germline, CDR1 is MNHNS, CDR2 SASEGT. In DNA form, the CDR3 reads TGCGCCAGCAGCCAAAAGGGGGGGGATCATCAGCCCCAGCATTTT. This codes for CASSQKGGDHQPQHF.

The chain couples TRBV5-1 to TRBJ1-2; a possible D gene is TRBD1 (6 bases). V was shortened by 0 bases and J by 6 bases, with 21 bases between the two germline ends. CDR1 and CDR2 (germline): SGHRS, YFSETQ. This CDR3 comprises 17 residues. CDR3 residues: CASSLAVGARGSDGYTF. CDR3 coding DNA: TGCGCCAGCAGCTTGGCTGTCGGGGCCAGGGGATCTGATGGCTACACCTTC.

This rearrangement joins TRBV28 to TRBJ2-5; tentative D call: TRBD1 (5 bases). The germline V and J ends were trimmed by 7 bases and 0 bases, with 24 bases remaining between them. CDR1 MDHEN and CDR2 SYDVKM come from the germline V gene. The length of the CDR3 is 18 residues. The CDR3 region is CASKSRPQRRQYQETQYF. Written as DNA, the CDR3 is TGTGCCAGCAAATCTCGCCCTCAACGAAGACAGTACCAAGAGACCCAGTACTTC.

The J gene is TRBJ1-6, the V gene TRBV4-1; D may be TRBD1 (5 bases). The germline V and J ends were trimmed by 8 bases and 7 bases, with 15 bases remaining between them. The CDR3 totals 14 residues. CDR1 is MGHRA, CDR2 YSYEKL, per germline. The CDR3 loop is CASSGWGGNSPLHF. Written as DNA, the CDR3 is TGCGCCAGCTCAGGGTGGGGGGGAAATTCACCCCTCCACTTT.

V and J are TRBV5-1 and TRBJ1-2; tentative D call: TRBD1 (5 bases). The CDR3 sequence is 12 residues long. The germline gives CDR1 SGHRS, CDR2 YFSETQ. V dropped 8 bases and J dropped 3 bases, with 11 bases sitting between them. DNA of the CDR3: TGCGCCAGTCGCGGGGGTGACTATGGCTACACCTTC. Protein sequence: CASRGGDYGYTF.

The rearrangement links TRBV19 to TRBJ1-1; 8 bases match TRBD1. The CDR3 is 15 amino acids. The ends lost 1 base at V and 6 bases at J; junction bases unmatched: 7. The germline V gene has CDR1 LNHDA and CDR2 SQIVND (reference sequence). CDR3 coding DNA: TGTGCCAGTAGTATAGTCCAGGGGGCTGGCGCTGAAGCTTTCTTT. Its translation is CASSIVQGAGAEAFF. The full variable domain, with the rest looked up from reference TRBV19 and TRBJ1-1, is DGGITQSPKYLFRKEGQNVTLSCEQNLNHDAMYWYRQDPGQGLRLIYYSQIVNDFQKGDIAEGYSVSREKKESFPLTVTSAQKNPTAFYLCASSIVQGAGAEAFFGQGTRLTVV.

This clone was seen more than once but under ten times. The genes are TRBV2 and TRBJ1-5; D is ambiguous. This CDR3 is 14 amino acids long. Trimming took off 3 bases at V and 5 bases at J, with 11 bases between the two ends. Looked up from germline, CDR1 is SNHLY and CDR2 is FYNNEI. CDR3 in amino acids: CASSEGSKDQPQHF. DNA for the CDR3: TGTGCCAGCAGTGAGGGGAGCAAGGATCAGCCCCAGCATTTT.

V is TRBV4-2 and J is TRBJ1-4, with 7 bases fitting TRBD1. Germline CDR1 reads LGHNA; CDR2 reads YNFKEQ. This CDR3 spans 20 amino acids. V lost 0 bases to trimming and J lost 0 bases; unmatched junction nucleotides: 13. The CDR3 here is CASSQDHRNRGRATNEKLFF. DNA of the CDR3: TGTGCCAGCAGCCAAGATCATCGAAACAGGGGACGTGCAACTAATGAAAAACTGTTTTTT.

The rearrangement joins TRBV13 to TRBJ2-5; TRBD2 agrees at 9 bases. This CDR3 comprises 14 residues. The V gene's germline CDR1 is PRHDT and CDR2 FYEKMQ (reference sequence). The V gene end was trimmed by 5 bases and the J gene end by 3 bases; junction bases not matched to a gene: 4. The CDR3 DNA sequence: TGTGCCAGCAGCCCACAGCGGGGGGAAGAGACCCAGTACTTC. Translation gives CASSPQRGEETQYF.

This chain joins TRBV27 and TRBJ2-1; 11 bases line up with TRBD1. V was clipped by 5 bases and J by 1 base; unmatched bases: 10. Germline assignment: CDR1 MNHEY and CDR2 SMNVEV (reference sequence). The CDR3 has 18 residues. DNA for the CDR3: TGTGCCAGCAGTCGAAGGACAGGGGGCCCCTTTTCCTACAATGAGCAGTTCTTC. The encoded protein is CASSRRTGGPFSYNEQFF.

The chain employs TRBV5-8 and TRBJ1-2; a possible D gene is TRBD1 (5 bases). The germline CDR1 and CDR2 sequences are SGHTS and YDEGEE. The CDR3 covers 15 residues. Trimming cost V 0 bases and J 7 bases, with 16 bases left between them. The CDR3 reads CASSLVFKGLGGYTF. CDR3 coding DNA: TGTGCCAGCAGCTTGGTCTTCAAGGGGTTGGGTGGCTACACCTTC.

This clone was detected once. The rearrangement links TRBV5-1 to TRBJ2-1; TRBD2 agrees at 12 bases. Trimming cost V 2 bases and J 2 bases; bases outside gene matches: 5. The germline V gene has CDR1 SGHRS and CDR2 YFSETQ. The CDR3 is 17 residues long. CDR3 loop: CASSFRWTSGAYNEQFF. CDR3 sequence (DNA): TGCGCCAGCAGCTTTCGTTGGACTAGCGGGGCCTACAATGAGCAGTTCTTC.

The chain links TRBV9 to TRBJ1-3; D is unclear. V lost 0 bases and J 1 base, leaving 5 bases between the germline ends. CDR1 and CDR2 (germline): SGDLS, YYNGEE. This CDR3 region has 14 residues. Here the CDR3 DNA reads TGTGCCAGCAGCGTAGCCGGTTCTGGAAACACCATATATTTT. Encoded protein: CASSVAGSGNTIYF.

The rearrangement uses TRBV7-2 and TRBJ2-1; D possibly corresponds to TRBD1 (6 bases). The CDR3 totals 14 residues. CDR1 is SGHTA and CDR2 is FQGNSA in the germline V gene. V lost 3 bases, J lost 6 bases, and 12 bases lay in between. CDR3 nucleotides: TGTGCCAGCAGCTTTGGGGGCGCCACCAATGAGCAGTTCTTC. Protein: CASSFGGATNEQFF.

J is TRBJ2-5 and V is TRBV7-3, with 7 bases aligning to TRBD2. CDR3 length: 16 amino acids. V was pared by 2 bases and J by 3 bases, with 9 bases of the junction left unmatched. Germline CDR1 reads SGHTA; CDR2 reads FQGTGA. CDR3 in DNA: TGTGCCAGCAGCTTAGCGAGCGGGGCTGTAAAAGAGACCCAGTACTTC. Protein product: CASSLASGAVKETQYF.

This chain joins TRBV9 and TRBJ1-3; D not certain. The CDR3 length is 14 residues. V was shortened by 2 bases and J by 0 bases, with 6 bases between the two germline ends. Looked up from germline, CDR1 is SGDLS and CDR2 is YYNGEE. The CDR3 reads CASSVQSSGNTIYF. In nucleotides, the CDR3 is TGTGCCAGCAGCGTGCAGTCCTCTGGAAACACCATATATTTT.

This chain joins TRBV19 and TRBJ2-5, with 8 positions matching TRBD1. The CDR3 consists of 13 residues. Germline V CDR1 and CDR2: LNHDA, SQIVND (reference sequence). Trimming removed 3 bases from V and 9 bases from J; junction bases left unmatched: 6. Here the CDR3 DNA reads TGTGCCAGTAGTATGGACAGGGTGAAGGCCCAGTACTTC. Its translation: CASSMDRVKAQYF.

The chain carries TRBV9 and TRBJ2-5; a possible D gene is TRBD2 (6 bases). This CDR3 region has 15 residues. Germline CDR1 SGDLS, CDR2 YYNGEE. Between the trimmed V and J ends, which lost 0 bases and 4 bases, there was a span of 13 bases. CDR3 protein: CASSVVRESRETQYF. In nucleotides, the CDR3 is TGTGCCAGCAGCGTAGTGCGGGAATCGAGAGAGACCCAGTACTTC. Complete variable domain (other parts from reference TRBV9 and TRBJ2-5): DSGVTQTPKHLITATGQRVTLRCSPRSGDLSVYWYQQSLDQGLQFLIQYYNGEERAKGNILERFSAQQFPDLHSELNLSSLELGDSALYFCASSVVRESRETQYFGPGTRLLVL.

The V call is TRBV6-5, the J call TRBJ1-1; TRBD1 matches 8 bases. Germline CDR1 and CDR2: MNHEY and SVGAGI. The V and J ends lost 6 bases and 1 base, in that order; junction bases with no gene match: 7. CDR3 size: 15 residues. The CDR3, as DNA: TGTGCCAGCAGCTTGAACAGGGGGGGGAACACTGAAGCTTTCTTT. Residues: CASSLNRGGNTEAFF.

This clone was seen only once. This sequence joins TRBV19 and TRBJ2-1; 13 nucleotides match TRBD2. This CDR3 is 18 amino acids long. V trimming: 3 bases; J trimming: 7 bases; junction bases outside the gene matches: 12. CDR1 LNHDA and CDR2 SQIVND come from the germline V gene (reference sequence). CDR3 region: CASSILIPRTSGSNEQFF. The CDR3 DNA is TGTGCCAGTAGTATTCTTATCCCCAGGACTAGCGGGAGTAATGAGCAGTTCTTC. Together with reference TRBV19 and TRBJ2-1, the CDR3 gives the full variable domain: DGGITQSPKYLFRKEGQNVTLSCEQNLNHDAMYWYRQDPGQGLRLIYYSQIVNDFQKGDIAEGYSVSREKKESFPLTVTSAQKNPTAFYLCASSILIPRTSGSNEQFFGPGTRLTVL.

The rearrangement uses TRBV7-8 and TRBJ2-5, with 8 positions matching TRBD1. The CDR3 covers 14 residues. The junction had 9 bases not matched to a gene; V was cut back by 5 bases and J by 7 bases. Looked up from germline, CDR1 is SGHVS and CDR2 is FQNEAQ. The CDR3: CASSTDRVSGTQYF. In DNA, the CDR3 is TGTGCCAGCAGCACGGACAGGGTTTCAGGGACCCAGTACTTC.

As regards this clone: At one end, the junction sequence differs from germline, possibly due to a read error. The chain carries TRBV27 and TRBJ2-5; D is perhaps TRBD1 (6 bases). The CDR3 has 13 residues. CDR1 and CDR2 (germline): MNHEY, SMNVEV (reference sequence). The CDR3 sequence: CASSINREEAQYF. The CDR3 DNA reads TGTGCCAGCAGTATTAACAGGGAAGAGGCCCAGTACTTC.